This entry describes one T cell receptor beta chain. The table came from immunoSEQ multiplex PCR; TCRdb's copy has only in-frame clones and leaves some out. The table has 70,000 to 100,000 clones, 70% to 90% seen once. The sample originates from a study of T cell responses to AZD1222 COVID-19 vaccine. Germline trimming cut 7 bases from V and 3 bases from J; bases unmatched to any gene: 8. The germline CDR1 and CDR2 sequences are LNHDA and SQIVND (reference sequence). The CDR3 spans 16 residues. The source material was peripheral blood, sampled 28 days after the second AZD1222 dose. The chain is built from TRBV19 and TRBJ2-2; 10 bases agree with TRBD1. The TCR originated in an adult who received the AZD1222 COVID-19 vaccine. The chain's CDR3 is CASTKRTGGDTGELFF. The CDR3 bases are TGTGCCAGTACCAAACGGACAGGGGGTGACACCGGGGAGCTGTTTTTT.